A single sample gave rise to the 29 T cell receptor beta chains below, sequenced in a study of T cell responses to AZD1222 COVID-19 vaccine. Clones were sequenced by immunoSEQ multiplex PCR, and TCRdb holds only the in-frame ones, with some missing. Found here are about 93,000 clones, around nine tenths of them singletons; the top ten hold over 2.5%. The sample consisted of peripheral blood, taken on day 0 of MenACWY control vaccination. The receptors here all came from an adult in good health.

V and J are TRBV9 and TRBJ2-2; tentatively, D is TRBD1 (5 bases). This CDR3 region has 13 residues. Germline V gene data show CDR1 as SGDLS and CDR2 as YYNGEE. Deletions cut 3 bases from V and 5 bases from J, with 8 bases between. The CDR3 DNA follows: TGTGCCAGCAGCGAAAAGGGGACCGGGGAGCTGTTTTTT. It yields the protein CASSEKGTGELFF. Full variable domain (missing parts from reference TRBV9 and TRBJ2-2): DSGVTQTPKHLITATGQRVTLRCSPRSGDLSVYWYQQSLDQGLQFLIQYYNGEERAKGNILERFSAQQFPDLHSELNLSSLELGDSALYFCASSEKGTGELFFGEGSRLTVL.

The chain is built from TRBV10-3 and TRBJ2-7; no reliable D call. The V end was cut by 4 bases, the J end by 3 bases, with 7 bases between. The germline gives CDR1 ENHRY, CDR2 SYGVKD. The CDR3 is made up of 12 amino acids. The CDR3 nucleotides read TGTGCCATCAGTGGAGGCGGCTACGAGCAGTACTTC. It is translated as CAISGGGYEQYF.

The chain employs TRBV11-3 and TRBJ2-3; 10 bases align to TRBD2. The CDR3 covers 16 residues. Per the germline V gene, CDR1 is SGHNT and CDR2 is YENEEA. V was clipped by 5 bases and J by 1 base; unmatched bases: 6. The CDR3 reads CASSLTSGRGTDTQYF. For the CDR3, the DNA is TGTGCCAGCAGCCTGACTAGCGGGCGCGGCACAGATACGCAGTATTTT.

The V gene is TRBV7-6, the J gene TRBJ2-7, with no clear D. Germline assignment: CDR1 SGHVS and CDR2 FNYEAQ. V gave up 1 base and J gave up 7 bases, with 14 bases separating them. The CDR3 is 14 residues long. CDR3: CASSLGSVMAEQYF. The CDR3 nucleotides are TGTGCCAGCAGCTTAGGCTCAGTCATGGCAGAGCAGTACTTC.

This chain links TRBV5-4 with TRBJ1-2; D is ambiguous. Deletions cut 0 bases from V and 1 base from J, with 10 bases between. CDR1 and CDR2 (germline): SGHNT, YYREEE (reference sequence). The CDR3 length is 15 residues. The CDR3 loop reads CASSLAGANNYGYTF. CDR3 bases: TGTGCCAGCAGCTTGGCAGGAGCCAATAACTATGGCTACACCTTC.

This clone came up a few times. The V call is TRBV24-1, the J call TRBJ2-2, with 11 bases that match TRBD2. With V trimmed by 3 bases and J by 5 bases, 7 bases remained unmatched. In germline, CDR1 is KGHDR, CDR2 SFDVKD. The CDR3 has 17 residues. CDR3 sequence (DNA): TGTGCCACCAGTGATCGGGCCGCTAGCGGGGGGACCGGGGAGCTGTTTTTT. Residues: CATSDRAASGGTGELFF.

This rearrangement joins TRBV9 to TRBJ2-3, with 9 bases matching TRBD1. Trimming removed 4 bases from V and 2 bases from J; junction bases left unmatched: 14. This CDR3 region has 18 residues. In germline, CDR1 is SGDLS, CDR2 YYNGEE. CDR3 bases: TGTGCCAGCAGCTCCGTTTTGGGGACAGGGTCCGTCACAGATACGCAGTATTTT. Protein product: CASSSVLGTGSVTDTQYF.

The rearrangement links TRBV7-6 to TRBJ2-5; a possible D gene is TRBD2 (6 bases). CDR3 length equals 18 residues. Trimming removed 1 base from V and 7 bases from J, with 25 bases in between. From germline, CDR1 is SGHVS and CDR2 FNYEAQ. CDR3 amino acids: CASSLGGISGGGGWTQYF. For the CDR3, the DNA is TGTGCCAGCAGCTTAGGGGGGATTAGCGGCGGCGGTGGATGGACCCAGTACTTC. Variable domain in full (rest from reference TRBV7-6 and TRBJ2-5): GAGVSQSPRYKVTKRGQDVALRCDPISGHVSLYWYRQALGQGPEFLTYFNYEAQQDKSGLPNDRFSAERPEGSISTLTIQRTEQRDSAMYRCASSLGGISGGGGWTQYFGPGTRLLVL.

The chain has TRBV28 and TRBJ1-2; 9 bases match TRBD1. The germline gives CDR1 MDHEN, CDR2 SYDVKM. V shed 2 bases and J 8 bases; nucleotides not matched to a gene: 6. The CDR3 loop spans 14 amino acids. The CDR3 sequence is CASSLTGGLIGYTF. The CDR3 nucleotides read TGTGCCAGCAGTTTAACAGGGGGCCTTATAGGCTACACCTTC.

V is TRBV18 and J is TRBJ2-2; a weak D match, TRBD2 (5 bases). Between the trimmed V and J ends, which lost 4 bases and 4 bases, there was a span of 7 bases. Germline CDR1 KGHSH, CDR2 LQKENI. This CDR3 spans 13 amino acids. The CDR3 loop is CASSLDFTGELFF. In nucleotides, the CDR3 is TGTGCCAGCTCACTGGACTTCACCGGGGAGCTGTTTTTT. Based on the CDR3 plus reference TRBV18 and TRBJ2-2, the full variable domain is NAGVMQNPRHLVRRRGQEARLRCSPMKGHSHVYWYRQLPEEGLKFMVYLQKENIIDESGMPKERFSAEFPKEGPSILRIQQVVRGDSAAYFCASSLDFTGELFFGEGSRLTVL.

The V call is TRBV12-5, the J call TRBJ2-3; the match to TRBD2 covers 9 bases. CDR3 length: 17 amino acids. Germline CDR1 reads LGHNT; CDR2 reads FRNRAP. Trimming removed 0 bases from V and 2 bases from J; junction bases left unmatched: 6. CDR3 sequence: CASGLVGGGASTDTQYF. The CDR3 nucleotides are TGTGCTAGTGGTTTGGTAGGCGGGGGGGCCTCCACAGATACGCAGTATTTT.

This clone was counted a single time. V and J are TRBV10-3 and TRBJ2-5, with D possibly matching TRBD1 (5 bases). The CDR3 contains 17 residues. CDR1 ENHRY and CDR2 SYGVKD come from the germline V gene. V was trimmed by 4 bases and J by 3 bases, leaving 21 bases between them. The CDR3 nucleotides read TGTGCCATCAGTGGGAGTGAGCAGGGCAAATTAGAAGAGACCCAGTACTTC. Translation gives CAISGSEQGKLEETQYF.

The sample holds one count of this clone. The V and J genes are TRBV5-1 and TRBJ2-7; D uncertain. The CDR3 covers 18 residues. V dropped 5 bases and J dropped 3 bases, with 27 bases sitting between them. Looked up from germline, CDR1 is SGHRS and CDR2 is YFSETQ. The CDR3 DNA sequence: TGCGCCAGCAGTCATTTGCCTGACGACCGCGACTTATTCTACGAGCAGTACTTC. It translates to CASSHLPDDRDLFYEQYF.

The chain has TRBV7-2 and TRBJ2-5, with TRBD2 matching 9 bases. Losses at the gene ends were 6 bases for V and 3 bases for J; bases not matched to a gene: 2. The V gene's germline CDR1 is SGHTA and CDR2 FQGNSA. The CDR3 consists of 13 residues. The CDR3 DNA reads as TGTGCCAGCAGGATAGCGGGGGAAGAGACCCAGTACTTC. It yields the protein CASRIAGEETQYF.

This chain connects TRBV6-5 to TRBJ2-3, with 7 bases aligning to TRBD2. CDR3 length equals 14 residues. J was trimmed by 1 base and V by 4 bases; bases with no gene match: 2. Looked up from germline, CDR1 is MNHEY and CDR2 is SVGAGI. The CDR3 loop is CASSSSGRTDTQYF. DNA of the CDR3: TGTGCCAGCAGTTCTAGCGGTCGCACAGATACGCAGTATTTT.

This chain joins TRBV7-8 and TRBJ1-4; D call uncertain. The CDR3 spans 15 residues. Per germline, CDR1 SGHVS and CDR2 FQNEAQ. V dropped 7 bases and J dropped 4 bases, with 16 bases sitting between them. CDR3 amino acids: CASTVGRSNNEKLFF. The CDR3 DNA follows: TGTGCCAGCACCGTTGGGCGGTCCAATAATGAAAAACTGTTTTTT.

CDR3 in amino acids: CASSPSWASGGSTDTQYF. The CDR3 coding sequence is TGTGCCAGCAGCCCCAGTTGGGCTAGCGGGGGGAGCACAGATACGCAGTATTTT. The rearrangement joins TRBV21-1 to TRBJ2-3; the table names TRBD2, a call not compared with the DNA. TRBV21-1 is flagged as a pseudogene. The CDR3 has 18 amino acids.

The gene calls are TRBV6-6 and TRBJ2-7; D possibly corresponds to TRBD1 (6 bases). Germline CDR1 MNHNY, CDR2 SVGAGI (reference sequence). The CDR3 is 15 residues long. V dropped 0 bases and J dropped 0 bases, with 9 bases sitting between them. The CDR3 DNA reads TGTGCCAGCAGTTACTCGGCAGGGGCCTCCTACGAGCAGTACTTC. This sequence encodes CASSYSAGASYEQYF.

The CDR3 is CASSQGVMGNTEAFF. CDR3 DNA sequence: TGTGCCAGCAGCCAAGGTGTCATGGGGAACACTGAAGCTTTCTTT. The rearrangement joins TRBV3-1 (or the pseudogene TRBV3-2) to TRBJ1-1; D remains unclear. This CDR3 has 15 residues. The germline V gene has CDR1 LGHDT and CDR2 YNNKEL (reference sequence). Trimming left V 1 base short and J 1 base short, with 10 bases between.

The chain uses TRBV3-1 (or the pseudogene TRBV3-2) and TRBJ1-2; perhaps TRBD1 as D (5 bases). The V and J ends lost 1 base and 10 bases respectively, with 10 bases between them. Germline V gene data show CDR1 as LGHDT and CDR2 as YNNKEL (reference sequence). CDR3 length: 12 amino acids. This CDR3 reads CASSQGRTSYTF. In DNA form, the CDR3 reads TGTGCCAGCAGCCAAGGCCGGACATCCTACACCTTC.

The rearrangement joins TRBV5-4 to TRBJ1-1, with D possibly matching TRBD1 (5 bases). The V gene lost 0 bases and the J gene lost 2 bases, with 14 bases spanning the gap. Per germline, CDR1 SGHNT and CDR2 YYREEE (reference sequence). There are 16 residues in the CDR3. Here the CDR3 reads CASSLGGAPRNTEAFF. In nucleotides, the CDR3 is TGTGCCAGCAGCTTGGGAGGGGCCCCTAGAAACACTGAAGCTTTCTTT.

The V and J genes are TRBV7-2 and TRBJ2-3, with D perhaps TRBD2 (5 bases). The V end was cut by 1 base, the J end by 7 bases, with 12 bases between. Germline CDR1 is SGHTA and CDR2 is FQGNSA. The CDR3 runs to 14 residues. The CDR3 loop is CASSLGTSGHTQYF. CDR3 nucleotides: TGTGCCAGCAGCTTAGGGACGAGCGGCCATACGCAGTATTTT.

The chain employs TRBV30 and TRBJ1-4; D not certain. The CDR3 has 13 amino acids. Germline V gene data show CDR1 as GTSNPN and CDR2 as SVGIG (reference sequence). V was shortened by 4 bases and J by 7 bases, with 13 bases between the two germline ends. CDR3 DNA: TGTGCCTGGAATGACCGGTGGGGTGAAAAACTGTTTTTT. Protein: CAWNDRWGEKLFF.

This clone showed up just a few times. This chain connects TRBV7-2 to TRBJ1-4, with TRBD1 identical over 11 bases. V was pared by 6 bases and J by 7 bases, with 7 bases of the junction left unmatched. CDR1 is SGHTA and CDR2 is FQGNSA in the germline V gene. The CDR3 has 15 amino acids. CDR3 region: CASRRDRGRSEKLFF. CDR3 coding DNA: TGTGCCAGCAGGAGGGACAGGGGGAGAAGTGAAAAACTGTTTTTT.

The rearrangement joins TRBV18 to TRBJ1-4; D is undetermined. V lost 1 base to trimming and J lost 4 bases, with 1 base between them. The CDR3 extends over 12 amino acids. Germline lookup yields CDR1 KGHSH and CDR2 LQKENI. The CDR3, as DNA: TGTGCCAGCTCACCACGTAATGAAAAACTGTTTTTT. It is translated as CASSPRNEKLFF.

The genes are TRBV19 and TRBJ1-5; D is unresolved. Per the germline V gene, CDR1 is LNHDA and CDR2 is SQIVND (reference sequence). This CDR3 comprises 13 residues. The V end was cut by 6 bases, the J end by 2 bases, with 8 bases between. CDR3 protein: CASRIGRNQPQHF. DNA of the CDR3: TGTGCCAGTAGGATCGGTCGCAATCAGCCCCAGCATTTT.

The CDR3 loop is CASSLERGAVGAQYF. DNA for the CDR3: TGTGCCAGCAGCTTAGAGCGGGGGGCCGTTGGGGCCCAGTACTTC. The chain uses TRBV7-2 and TRBJ2-5, with 9 bases aligning to TRBD2. V lost 1 base, J lost 9 bases, and 9 bases stayed unmatched. CDR1 and CDR2 (germline): SGHTA, FQGNSA. The CDR3 is 15 amino acids.

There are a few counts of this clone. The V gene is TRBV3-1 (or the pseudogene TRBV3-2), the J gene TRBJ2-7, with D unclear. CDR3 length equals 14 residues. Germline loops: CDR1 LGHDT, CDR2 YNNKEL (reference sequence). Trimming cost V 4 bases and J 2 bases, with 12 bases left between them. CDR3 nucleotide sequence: TGTGCCAGCAGCCCGATTTCAGCCCCCTACGAGCAGTACTTC. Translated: CASSPISAPYEQYF.

The CDR3 nucleotides are TGTGCCAGCAGTTCCCCGGGACAGGCGGCGAATGAGCAGTTCTTC. Its translation: CASSSPGQAANEQFF. The gene calls are TRBV27 and TRBJ2-1; the match to TRBD1 covers 8 bases. CDR1 MNHEY and CDR2 SMNVEV come from the germline V gene (reference sequence). The CDR3 covers 15 residues. The V and J ends lost 4 bases and 7 bases, in that order; junction bases with no gene match: 9.